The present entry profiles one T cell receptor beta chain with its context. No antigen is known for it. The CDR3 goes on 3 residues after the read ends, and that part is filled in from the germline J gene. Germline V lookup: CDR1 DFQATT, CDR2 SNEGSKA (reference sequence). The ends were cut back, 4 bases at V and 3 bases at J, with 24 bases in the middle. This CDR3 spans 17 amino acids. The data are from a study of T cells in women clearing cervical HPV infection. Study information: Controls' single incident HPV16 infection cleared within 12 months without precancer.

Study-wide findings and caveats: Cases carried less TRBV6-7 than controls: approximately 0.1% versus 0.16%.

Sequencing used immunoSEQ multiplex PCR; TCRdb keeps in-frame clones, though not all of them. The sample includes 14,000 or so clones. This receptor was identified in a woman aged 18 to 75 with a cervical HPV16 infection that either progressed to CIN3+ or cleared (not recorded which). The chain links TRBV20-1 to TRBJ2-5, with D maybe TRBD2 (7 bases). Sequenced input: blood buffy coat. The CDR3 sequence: CSAKAPGVGGPKETQYF. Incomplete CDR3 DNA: TGCAGTGCTAAAGCCCCCGGTGTCGGGGGGCCGAAAGAGACC.